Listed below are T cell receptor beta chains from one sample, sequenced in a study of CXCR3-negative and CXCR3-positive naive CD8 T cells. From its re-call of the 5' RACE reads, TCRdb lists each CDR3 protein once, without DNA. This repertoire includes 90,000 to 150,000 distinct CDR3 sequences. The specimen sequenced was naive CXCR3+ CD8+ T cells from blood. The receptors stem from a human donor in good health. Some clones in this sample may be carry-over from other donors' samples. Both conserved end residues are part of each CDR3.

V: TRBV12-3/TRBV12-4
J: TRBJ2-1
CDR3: CASSSLGTDWQFF

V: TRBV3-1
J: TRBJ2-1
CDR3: CASSLSGAGSYNEQFF

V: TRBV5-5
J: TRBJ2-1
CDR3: CASSYTGTIVYNEQFF

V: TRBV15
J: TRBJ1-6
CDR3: CATSHVSGPLHF

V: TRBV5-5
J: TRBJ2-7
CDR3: CASSLWEGFEQYF

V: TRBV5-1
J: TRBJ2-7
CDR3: CASSSSGTRESYEQYF

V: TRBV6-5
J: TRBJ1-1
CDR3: CASSYRAHLNTEAFF

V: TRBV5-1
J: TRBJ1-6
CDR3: CASSLVGGADTEALHF

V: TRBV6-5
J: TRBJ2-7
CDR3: CASSYSWPSYEQYF

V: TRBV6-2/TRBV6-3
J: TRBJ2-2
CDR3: CASSYSTDKSSGELFF

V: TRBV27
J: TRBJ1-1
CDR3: CASSSRNTGHTEAFF

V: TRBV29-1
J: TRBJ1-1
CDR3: CSGGVNNPEAFF

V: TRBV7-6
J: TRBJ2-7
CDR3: CASSLQDSYEQYF

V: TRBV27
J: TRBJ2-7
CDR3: CASSTGGEQYF

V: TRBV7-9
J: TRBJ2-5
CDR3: CASTPRWPQETQYF

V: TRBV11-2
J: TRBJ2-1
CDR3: CASSPGLAGNNEQFF

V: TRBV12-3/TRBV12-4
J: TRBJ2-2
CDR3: CASSFSLSGGQNGELFF

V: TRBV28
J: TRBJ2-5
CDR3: CASSLPGTGRETQYF

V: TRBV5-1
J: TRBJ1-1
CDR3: CAGSLGNTEAFF

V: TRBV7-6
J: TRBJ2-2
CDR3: CASSLGPTVTGELFF

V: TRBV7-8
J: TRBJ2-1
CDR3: CASSISVAGGYNEQFF

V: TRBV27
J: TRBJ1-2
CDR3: CASSMGGGGGDYTF

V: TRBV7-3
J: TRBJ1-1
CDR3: CASSLYGVQGMNTEAFF

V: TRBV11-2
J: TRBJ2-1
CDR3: CASSQSTGGNEQFF

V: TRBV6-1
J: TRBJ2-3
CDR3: CASSEAGGVDTQYF

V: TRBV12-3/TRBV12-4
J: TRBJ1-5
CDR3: CASGGNQPQHF

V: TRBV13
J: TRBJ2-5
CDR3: CASSGITSGEETQYF

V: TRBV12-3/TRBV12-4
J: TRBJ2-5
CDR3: CASSFFAETQYF

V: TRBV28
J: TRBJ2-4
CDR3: CASSFGQNIQYF

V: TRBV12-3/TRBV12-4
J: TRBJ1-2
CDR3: CASSSGTGNGYTF

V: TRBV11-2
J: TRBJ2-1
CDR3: CASSFFREGEQFF

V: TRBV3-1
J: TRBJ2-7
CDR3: CASSQDWGGAYEQYF

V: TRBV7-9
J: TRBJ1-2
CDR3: CASSYDREFGYGYTF

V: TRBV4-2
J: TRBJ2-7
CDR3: CASSQEGLALTYEQYF

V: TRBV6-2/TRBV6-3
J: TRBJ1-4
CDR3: CASSYAGGQPTNEKLFF

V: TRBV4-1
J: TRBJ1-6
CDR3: CASSPVTVSGNSPLHF

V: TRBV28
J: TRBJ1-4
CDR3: CASSFGWSSGNEKLFF

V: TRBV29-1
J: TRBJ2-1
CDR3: CSVPSLPAYNEQFF

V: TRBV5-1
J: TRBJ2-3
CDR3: CASSLQGRNADTQYF

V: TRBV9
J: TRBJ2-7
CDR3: CASSVGLSYEQYF